This paragraph reports one TCR beta chain. This clone was seen more than once but under ten times. What antigen it recognizes has not been identified. No base qualities exist here, and no much larger clone lies one base off it. This specimen comes from a study of cytomegalovirus exposure and HLA in healthy donors (dated by TCRdb to the late 2010s). At the level of the whole study: According to an earlier analysis of around 600 of the donors, about 170 million T cells yielded some 110 million unique TCR beta sequences and about 280 Gb of sequence data. Both class I and class II loci were covered by HLA typing, at four-digit resolution. On average, roughly 250,000 unique TCR beta nucleotide sequences were sequenced per donor among 398 genotyped donors of the cohort, with roughly 18% of those sequences being non-productive. All discovery cohort repertoires had been generated on a single sequencing platform. Typing coverage differed by locus: A, B, C, DRB1 and DQB1 were typed in roughly 629-630 donors, DQA1 in 522, DPA1 in approximately 600, and DPB1 in 400 to 490. To decide whether each TCR beta V gene segment behaved as functional or pseudogenic, an earlier analysis of some 570 of the donors relied on high-throughput TCR beta sequencing. An early release covering 550 to 700 HLA-typed donors comprised 250 to 350 gigabases of sequencing data and tens of millions of unique TCR sequences. A separate validation cohort of approximately 130 different subjects was used in addition to the 666-subject first cohort. In a later genetic analysis, genome-wide SNP genotypes for about 55% of the roughly 700 donors were used, and that subset was treated as a discovery cohort. To study patterns of TCR occurrence, a later analysis re-analyzed previously published TCR beta repertoires from 666 donors and added high-resolution HLA genotyping. Donor age, sex, ethnicity and CMV serostatus were compiled together with the repertoire data. The study used immunosequencing to profile the T cell repertoires of 666 subjects and linked those repertoires to cytomegalovirus serostatus. A few DR-DQ haplotypes were treated as single units for association and clustering because of strong linkage in the cohort. Among the roughly 400 genotyped donors, under 90% belonged to the genetic ancestry cluster associated with self-reported Caucasian donors. In the later analysis, no new phenotypic data were used to find candidate immune exposures; instead, reliance was placed on TCR beta sequences and their occurrence across donors. The study was designed to test whether signatures of past pathogen exposure could be identified by cataloging public T cell receptors. The study combined high-throughput TCR immunosequencing, statistical association of individual TCRs with disease status, and machine learning to predict cytomegalovirus infection status.

Study-level results and caveats: Immune exposure information for the cohort was limited to CMV serostatus. Sequencing depth was assumed to be roughly uniform across donors in the presence/absence analyses, though that assumption may not hold. Several of the top co-occurrence clusters appeared to be linked to parvovirus B19, influenza, CMV and Epstein-Barr virus, according to a later analysis. In an earlier analysis of around 500 of the donors, most TCR beta V segments appeared in productive rearrangements about 90% or about 30% of the time, broadly matching IMGT annotations. Some IMGT-functional V segments, including TRBV6-2 and TRBV6-3, could not be distinguished by the 87-base-pair reads and were therefore excluded. Assigning TCR associations to individual alleles was difficult when HLA alleles, especially DR and DQ, strongly co-occurred. While some public TCRs were present in many individuals, most TCR sequences turned up only very rarely across donors. The earlier analysis of some 540 of the donors excluded some 16 rarely observed V segments, including chromosome 9 orphons, because counts were too low. In a later analysis, 15,000 to 20,000 TCR beta sequences were associated with specific HLA alleles at a false discovery rate of 0.05. In a later analysis, TCR association rates were found to vary across HLA loci, with the most associated TCRs seen for DRB1 alleles and the fewest for HLA-C alleles. Because HLA typing was missing for some donors at each locus, association tests included only the typed subset. According to the authors, the approach could potentially be generalized to other disease states and immunological phenotypes. In a later analysis, HLA-associated TCR beta chains showed more clonal expansion and lower generation probabilities than non-associated chains that were equally common. Compared with the 666-donor mean, donors in an Asian-associated ancestry cluster had fewer N-insertions in productive TCRs, according to a later genetic analysis. The study listed 150 to 200 TCR beta chains as associated with cytomegalovirus. In this cohort, only TCR beta chains were sequenced, and detectable features were limited by the absence of alpha or paired-chain data. In vitro tests confirmed that three of the cytomegalovirus-associated TCR beta chains recognize cytomegalovirus antigens. A further reported finding was that TCR beta sequences accurately predicted the HLA-A and HLA-B alleles for most subjects in the first cohort. In both the original and validation cohorts, the classifier was reported to diagnose cytomegalovirus status with high specificity and sensitivity. In a later analysis, most CMV-associated TCR beta chains were found to appear HLA-restricted, with HLA associations seemingly driven largely by CMV exposure. V-gene and J-gene trimming of TCR beta chains was associated with a missense DCLRE1C variant in a later genetic analysis, and the association was replicated in an independent cohort. The sequencing pipeline was judged likely to have produced a cluster of highly shared sequence variants as a technical artifact. Linkage disequilibrium might explain the correlated functional status among segregating V segments, but an unknown experimental factor could not be ruled out.

The cohort was made up of about 610 healthy bone marrow donors. Cohort members were all nominally healthy when sampled, although unrecorded immune exposures were likely present. The donor was CMV seronegative and belonged to the group of over 350 seronegative cohort members. A peripheral blood sample was collected from each donor, and TCR beta sequencing was performed on peripheral blood mononuclear cells. The Qiagen DNeasy Blood Extraction Kit was used to extract genomic DNA from the blood cell samples. Trimming removed 1 base from V and 8 bases from J; the gene matches leave 2 bases unexplained. As encoded in the germline V gene, CDR1 is KGHSH while CDR2 is LQKENI. The CDR3 measures 13 amino acids from cysteine to phenylalanine. Only CDR3 DNA is held: 39 bases, read in frame from base 1. Library construction relied on the immunoSEQ multiplex PCR assay. The multiplex PCR relied on a mix of 60 forward primers for TCR Vbeta segments and 13 reverse primers for TCR Jbeta segments. The CDR3 region of rearranged TCR beta genes was amplified from genomic DNA with a multiplex PCR assay. The Illumina HiSeq System was used to sequence the amplified TCR beta libraries as 87-base-pair reads. The paper's processing steps were these. In a later analysis, 70 million to 95 million unique TCR beta chains were counted across the 500 to 850 repertoires, and roughly 11 million of these chains were shared by at least two donors. To remove PCR and sequencing errors, raw reads were error-corrected and collapsed into unique sequences using a nearest-neighbor algorithm that merged closely related sequences. V, D and J gene segments were assigned by aligning CDR3 sequences to IMGT reference sequences. For a sequence to be retained, at least a six-nucleotide match to both a V gene segment and a J gene segment was required. Rearrangements were classified as productive when the CDR3 lacked stop codons and remained in frame with V and J, and all other rearrangements were classified as non-productive. Following IMGT convention, CDR3 was defined as the stretch from the second conserved V-encoded cysteine up to the conserved J-encoded phenylalanine. The earlier analysis of 450 to 750 of the donors excluded any sequence lacking an unambiguous match to a single V gene segment. In an earlier analysis of several hundred of the donors, V segments were called functional above 56.7% productive rearrangements and were called segregating when the between-donor standard deviation exceeded 5%. A statistical classification framework was built to diagnose cytomegalovirus status from the catalog of TCR beta chain sequences. V and J gene assignment, in a later analysis, came from comparing TCR nucleotide sequences with IMGT/GENE-DB human TR gene sequences. Using the TCRdist pipeline, a later analysis assigned CDR3 sequences along with most-parsimonious VDJ recombination scenarios. In a later analysis, every TCR beta chain was defined by the combination of its CDR3 amino acid sequence and its V-gene family, and reads without a unique V-gene family were dropped. A later analysis removed several hundred highly shared, low-generation-probability nucleotide sequences to deal with suspected cross-contamination and a sequencing artifact. For each public chain, a later analysis derived a clonal expansion index from normalized ranks of inferred template counts within each repertoire. A later analysis computed generation probabilities with a VDJ recombination model fitted to out-of-frame rearrangements, and checked the results against IGoR. In a later analysis, TCR-TCR, TCR-HLA and TCR-CMV co-occurrence was scored with hypergeometric tests, and a repertoire-size bias correction was applied to TCR pairs. A later analysis estimated false discovery rates by permuting HLA or CMV assignments 20 times. In a later analysis, co-occurring TCRs were grouped using DBSCAN, with TCRdist sequence similarity added in when clustering inside HLA-allele-positive subsets. Repertoires with fewer than 30,000 or more than 120,000 public chains were left out of co-occurrence clustering, as were five repertoires with anomalous nucleotide sharing. TCRdb obtained this table from immuneACCESS and retained in-frame rearrangements with V and J assigned. These tables miss some clones; where compared with another copy, unresolved V genes account for less than half of the shortfall, and the remainder is unexplained. That table supplies the V and J calls and clone size; D and trimming were determined from the DNA. Within this sample are approximately 110,000 clones, with about 76% of them counted one time only. Under 2.5% of the sample is taken by the ten largest.

Here the chain combines TRBV18 and TRBJ2-1; 7 bases in between match TRBD2. This clonotype was obtained from a woman in her 30s in good health and CMV-seronegative. The sample comprised PBMCs. The nucleotides are TGTGCCAGCTCACCACAGGGGAGGGATGAGCAGTTCTTC. Its protein product is CASSPQGRDEQFF.